This passage covers 24 T cell receptor beta chains from one sample sequenced in a study of shared clonotypes between healthy human individuals. Profiled with immunoSEQ multiplex PCR; TCRdb holds only in-frame clones, not every one. The sample holds about 600,000 clones, more than 95% seen once. Source material: naive CD4+ T cells sorted from blood. Indicated subset: CD45RA+ positively selected. All receptors derive from a woman aged 25 to 39 in good health.

The chain carries TRBV5-1 and TRBJ2-1; D might be TRBD2 (6 bases). The V end was cut by 4 bases, the J end by 7 bases, with 27 bases between. The CDR3 is 18 residues long. Per germline, CDR1 SGHRS and CDR2 YFSETQ. For the CDR3, the DNA is TGCGCCAGCAGCATTGTGACTACGGGGGTTCCTTTTGGGAATGAGCAGTTCTTC. Protein product: CASSIVTTGVPFGNEQFF.

This chain joins TRBV5-1 and TRBJ1-2; D unresolved. The CDR3 spans 15 residues. The ends were cut back, 3 bases at V and 1 base at J, with 13 bases in the middle. The germline V gene has CDR1 SGHRS and CDR2 YFSETQ. CDR3 coding DNA: TGCGCCAGCAGCTCCGGGCCTTCGTATAACTATGGCTACACCTTC. Translated: CASSSGPSYNYGYTF.

The genes are TRBV10-2 and TRBJ1-2, with no clear D. This CDR3 spans 12 amino acids. V lost 4 bases and J 3 bases, leaving 6 bases between the germline ends. Germline V lookup: CDR1 WSHSY, CDR2 SAAADI. The CDR3 protein is CASSGYDYGYTF. The CDR3 DNA sequence: TGCGCCAGCAGTGGATATGACTATGGCTACACCTTC.

In nucleotides, the CDR3 is TGTGCCAGCAGCCCCCTTAGGTCTGGAAACACCATATATTTT. Its translation is CASSPLRSGNTIYF. The chain carries TRBV11-2 and TRBJ1-3; D is undetermined. The CDR3 is 14 amino acids. Germline CDR1 and CDR2: SGHAT and FQNNGV. V lost 5 bases to trimming and J lost 1 base, with 9 bases between them. Full variable domain (missing parts from reference TRBV11-2 and TRBJ1-3): EAGVAQSPRYKIIEKRQSVAFWCNPISGHATLYWYQQILGQGPKLLIQFQNNGVVDDSQLPKDRFSAERLKGVDSTLKIQPAKLEDSAVYLCASSPLRSGNTIYFGEGSWLTVV.

In this sample, this clone turned up once. The chain is built from TRBV13 and TRBJ2-7, with TRBD1 matching 9 bases. This CDR3 contains 15 residues. Trimming removed 5 bases from V and 5 bases from J; junction bases left unmatched: 10. The germline V gene has CDR1 PRHDT and CDR2 FYEKMQ (reference sequence). The CDR3 DNA follows: TGTGCCAGCAGCGCCTCGGGGACAGGGTTGGACGAGCAGTACTTC. It encodes CASSASGTGLDEQYF. The full variable domain, rest sourced from reference TRBV13 and TRBJ2-7, is AAGVIQSPRHLIKEKRETATLKCYPIPRHDTVYWYQQGPGQDPQFLISFYEKMQSDKGSIPDRFSAQQFSDYHSELNMSSLELGDSALYFCASSASGTGLDEQYFGPGTRLTVT.

The chain is built from TRBV2 and TRBJ1-3; D not certain. The germline gives CDR1 SNHLY, CDR2 FYNNEI. Deletions cut 8 bases from V and 11 bases from J, with 22 bases between. This CDR3 spans 14 amino acids. The CDR3 loop is CASYPGLFNRAIYF. The CDR3 DNA follows: TGTGCCAGCTATCCTGGACTGTTTAATCGGGCCATATATTTT. The variable domain in full, with the rest retrieved from reference TRBV2 and TRBJ1-3, is EPEVTQTPSHQVTQMGQEVILRCVPISNHLYFYWYRQILGQKVEFLVSFYNNEISEKSEIFDDQFSVERPDGSNFTLKIRSTKLEDSAMYFCASYPGLFNRAIYFGEGSWLTVV.

This chain joins TRBV4-1 and TRBJ1-6, with D hard to call. Germline loops: CDR1 MGHRA, CDR2 YSYEKL. The CDR3 runs to 14 residues. Trimming removed 4 bases at V and 5 bases at J, with 9 bases between. The CDR3 DNA reads as TGCGCCAGCAGCCGAGGACCAGATAATTCACCCCTCCACTTT. It codes for CASSRGPDNSPLHF.

The rearrangement joins TRBV29-1 to TRBJ1-4, with a possible D match to TRBD1 (5 bases). V was shortened by 7 bases and J by 0 bases, with 18 bases between the two germline ends. Germline V gives CDR1 SQVTM, CDR2 ANQGSEA. The CDR3 has 16 amino acids. The CDR3 region is CSAGQRATATNEKLFF. For the CDR3, the DNA is TGCAGCGCTGGACAACGAGCCACCGCAACTAATGAAAAACTGTTTTTT.

This chain uses TRBV2 with TRBJ2-3; D is possibly TRBD1 (6 bases). The CDR3 sequence is 15 residues long. Germline V CDR1 and CDR2: SNHLY, FYNNEI. The ends were cut back, 3 bases at V and 3 bases at J, with 13 bases in the middle. The CDR3 DNA follows: TGTGCCAGCAGTGACAAGGGGGTCGGTACAGATACGCAGTATTTT. Residues: CASSDKGVGTDTQYF.

CDR3 in amino acids: CASSSHKDLRGASGSGIAKNIQYF. The CDR3 DNA follows: TGTGCCAGCAGTTCTCATAAGGACCTACGGGGGGCTAGCGGGAGCGGGATAGCCAAAAACATTCAGTACTTC. The chain combines TRBV27 with TRBJ2-4; TRBD2 aligns across 10 bases. Germline-derived CDR1 and CDR2 are MNHEY and SMNVEV (reference sequence). The CDR3 is 24 amino acids. The J segment lost 0 bases and the V segment lost 4 bases, leaving 27 bases of the junction unmatched.

The V and J genes are TRBV6-6 and TRBJ2-5; possibly TRBD2 for D (6 bases). Trimming cost V 2 bases and J 5 bases, with 15 bases left between them. Germline-derived CDR1 and CDR2 are MNHNY and SVGAGI (reference sequence). The CDR3 consists of 15 residues. The CDR3 region is CASSYVGRRVETQYF. The CDR3 coding sequence is TGTGCCAGCAGTTACGTGGGCAGGAGGGTGGAGACCCAGTACTTC.

This rearrangement joins TRBV10-1 to TRBJ1-1, with 7 bases that match TRBD1. V was clipped by 8 bases and J by 1 base; unmatched bases: 10. The CDR3 is 15 residues long. Germline V gene sequence: CDR1 WNHNN, CDR2 SYGVQD (reference sequence). The CDR3, as DNA: TGCGCCAGCCAAAAAGGGGACAGCACGAACACTGAAGCTTTCTTT. The encoded protein is CASQKGDSTNTEAFF.

The chain employs TRBV4-2 and TRBJ2-4; unclear D gene. Trimming left V 0 bases short and J 2 bases short, with 14 bases between. The germline V gene encodes CDR1 LGHNA and CDR2 YNFKEQ. The CDR3 contains 17 residues. For the CDR3, the DNA is TGTGCCAGCAGCCAAGACCAGCCCTTGTCTTCCAAAAACATTCAGTACTTC. This codes for CASSQDQPLSSKNIQYF.

The chain uses TRBV28 and TRBJ1-5; no reliable D call. Germline CDR1 MDHEN, CDR2 SYDVKM. CDR3 size: 12 residues. Trimming stripped 7 bases from V and 7 bases from J, with 11 bases between. DNA for the CDR3: TGTGCCAGCAACGGTTGGATCCAGCCCCAGCATTTT. Translating gives CASNGWIQPQHF.

The J gene is TRBJ1-2, the V gene TRBV28; D gene ambiguous. The V and J ends lost 3 bases and 5 bases respectively, with 4 bases between them. This CDR3 has 11 amino acids. Germline V lookup: CDR1 MDHEN, CDR2 SYDVKM. CDR3 nucleotide sequence: TGTGCCAGCAGTTTCCTGTATGGCTACACCTTC. Its translation: CASSFLYGYTF.

CDR3 protein: CATSRGVSGAKNIQYF. The CDR3 DNA is TGTGCCACCAGCAGAGGAGTGAGTGGGGCCAAAAACATTCAGTACTTC. The chain combines TRBV15 with TRBJ2-4; D gene uncertain. The ends were cut back, 1 base at V and 1 base at J, with 11 bases in the middle. This CDR3 has 16 amino acids. Germline V lookup: CDR1 LNHNV, CDR2 YYDKDF (reference sequence).

V gene TRBV5-1 combines with J gene TRBJ2-6, with D tentatively TRBD1 (6 bases). The CDR3 extends over 18 amino acids. From germline, CDR1 is SGHRS and CDR2 YFSETQ. V was shortened by 0 bases and J by 2 bases, with 15 bases between the two germline ends. The CDR3 region is CASSLAGTYSAGANVLTF. The CDR3 DNA reads as TGCGCCAGCAGCTTGGCCGGGACATATTCAGCTGGGGCCAACGTCCTGACTTTC.

The gene calls are TRBV19 and TRBJ1-2; the match to TRBD1 covers 7 bases. This CDR3 region has 14 residues. Germline values: CDR1 LNHDA, CDR2 SQIVND (reference sequence). The trim removed 8 bases at V and 2 bases at J, leaving 8 bases unmatched. The CDR3 reads CASGLGDRNYGYTF. As DNA, the CDR3 is TGTGCCAGTGGCCTCGGGGACAGAAACTATGGCTACACCTTC.

This clone was counted once. The chain carries TRBV10-2 and TRBJ2-1; weak D call: TRBD2 (5 bases). The germline V gene has CDR1 WSHSY and CDR2 SAAADI. The CDR3 spans 15 residues. Trimming removed 6 bases at V and 4 bases at J, with 16 bases between. CDR3 sequence reads: CASSLTSEGYNEQFF. The DNA for the CDR3 is TGCGCCAGCAGCTTAACTTCCGAGGGTTACAATGAGCAGTTCTTC.

The chain links TRBV25-1 to TRBJ2-7; the D is unclear. V was trimmed by 3 bases and J by 4 bases, leaving 22 bases between them. The germline CDR1 and CDR2 sequences are MGHDK and SYGVNS. The CDR3 extends over 17 amino acids. Here the CDR3 reads CASSDVRAAKPSYEQYF. Here the CDR3 DNA reads TGTGCCAGCAGTGATGTACGGGCGGCAAAGCCCTCTTACGAGCAGTACTTC.

The V call is TRBV6-1, the J call TRBJ1-5, with TRBD1 matching over 9 bases. CDR1 and CDR2 from the germline V gene are MNHNS and SASEGT. The CDR3 loop spans 19 amino acids. The V segment lost 4 bases and the J segment 0 bases; nucleotides outside the gene matches: 13. CDR3 sequence (DNA): TGTGCCAGCAGTGGTCGGGAGACAGGGGGTCAATATAGCAATCAGCCCCAGCATTTT. It is translated as CASSGRETGGQYSNQPQHF.

The gene calls are TRBV27 and TRBJ1-1; D uncertain. Germline CDR1 and CDR2: MNHEY and SMNVEV (reference sequence). Trimming stripped 0 bases from V and 4 bases from J, with 12 bases between. This CDR3 has 15 amino acids. The CDR3 DNA reads TGTGCCAGCAGTTTATCGCCGGCAGGCAGCACTGAAGCTTTCTTT. This sequence encodes CASSLSPAGSTEAFF.

The chain joins TRBV5-1 to TRBJ1-1; no clear D. This CDR3 region has 11 residues. The germline CDR1 and CDR2 sequences are SGHRS and YFSETQ. Trimming took off 1 base at V and 10 bases at J, with 8 bases between the two ends. In DNA form, the CDR3 reads TGCGCCAGCAGCTTGATGGGAAGAGCTTTCTTT. Protein sequence: CASSLMGRAFF.

V and J are TRBV19 and TRBJ1-1, with D uncertain. Trimming took 5 bases from V and 1 from J, leaving 8 bases between them. Germline values: CDR1 LNHDA, CDR2 SQIVND (reference sequence). The CDR3 extends over 13 amino acids. DNA for the CDR3: TGTGCCAGTAGTTATATAGAGAACACTGAAGCTTTCTTT. It specifies CASSYIENTEAFF.